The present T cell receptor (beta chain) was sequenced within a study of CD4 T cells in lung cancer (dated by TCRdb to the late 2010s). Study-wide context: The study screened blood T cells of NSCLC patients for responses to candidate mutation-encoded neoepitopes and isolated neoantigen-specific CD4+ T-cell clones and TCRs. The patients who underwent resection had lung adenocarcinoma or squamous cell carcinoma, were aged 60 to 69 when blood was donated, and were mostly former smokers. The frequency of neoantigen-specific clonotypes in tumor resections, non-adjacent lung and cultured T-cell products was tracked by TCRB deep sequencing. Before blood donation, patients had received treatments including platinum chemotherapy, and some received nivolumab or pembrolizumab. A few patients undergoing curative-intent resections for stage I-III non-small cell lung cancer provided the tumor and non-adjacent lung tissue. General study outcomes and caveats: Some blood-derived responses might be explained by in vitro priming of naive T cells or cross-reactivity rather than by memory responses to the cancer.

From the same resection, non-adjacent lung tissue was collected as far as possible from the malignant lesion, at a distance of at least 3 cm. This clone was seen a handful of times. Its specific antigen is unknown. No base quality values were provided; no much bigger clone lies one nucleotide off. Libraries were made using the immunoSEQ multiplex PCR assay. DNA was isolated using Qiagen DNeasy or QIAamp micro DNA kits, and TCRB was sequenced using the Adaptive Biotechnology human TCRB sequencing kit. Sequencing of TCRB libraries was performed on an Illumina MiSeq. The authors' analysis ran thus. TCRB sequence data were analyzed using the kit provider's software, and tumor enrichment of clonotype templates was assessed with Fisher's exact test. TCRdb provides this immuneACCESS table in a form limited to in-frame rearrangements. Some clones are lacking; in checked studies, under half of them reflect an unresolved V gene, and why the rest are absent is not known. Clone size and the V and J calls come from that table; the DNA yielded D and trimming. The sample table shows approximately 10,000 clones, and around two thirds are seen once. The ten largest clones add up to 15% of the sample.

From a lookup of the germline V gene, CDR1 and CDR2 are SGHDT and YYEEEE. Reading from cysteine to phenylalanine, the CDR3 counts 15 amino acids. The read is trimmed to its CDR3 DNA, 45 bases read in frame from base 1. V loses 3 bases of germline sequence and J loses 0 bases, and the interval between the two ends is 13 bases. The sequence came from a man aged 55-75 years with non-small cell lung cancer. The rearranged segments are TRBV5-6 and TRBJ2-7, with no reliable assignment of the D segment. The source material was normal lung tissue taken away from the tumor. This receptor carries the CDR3 CASSSSGAYSYEQYF. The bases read TGTGCCAGCAGCTCTTCCGGAGCCTACTCCTACGAGCAGTACTTC. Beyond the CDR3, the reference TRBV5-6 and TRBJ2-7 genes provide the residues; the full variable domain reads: DAGVTQSPTHLIKTRGQQVTLRCSPKSGHDTVSWYQQALGQGPQFIFQYYEEEERQRGNFPDRFSGHQFPNYSSELNVNALLLGDSALYLCASSSSGAYSYEQYFGPGTRLTVT.